The clone carrying this T cell receptor (beta chain) was picked up one time. The data stem from a study of shared clonotypes between healthy human individuals. Using immunoSEQ multiplex PCR, the repertoire was profiled, and TCRdb retains in-frame clones only, with some absent. The table includes about 2.3 million clones, 80% to 95% detected once. CDR1 is MNHEY, CDR2 SVGAGI, per germline. V lost 3 bases to trimming and J lost 4 bases; unmatched junction nucleotides: 4. This CDR3 contains 16 residues. This clonotype was sampled from a man younger than 35 in good health. Some clones in this sample may be carry-over from other donors' samples. Material: naive CD4+ T cells from PBMCs. Subset indicated: CD45RA+ positively selected. This chain connects TRBV6-5 to TRBJ2-2; the match to TRBD2 covers 11 bases. The CDR3 reads CASSYWLAGGTGELFF. For the CDR3, the DNA is TGTGCCAGCAGTTATTGGCTAGCGGGGGGCACCGGGGAGCTGTTTTTT.